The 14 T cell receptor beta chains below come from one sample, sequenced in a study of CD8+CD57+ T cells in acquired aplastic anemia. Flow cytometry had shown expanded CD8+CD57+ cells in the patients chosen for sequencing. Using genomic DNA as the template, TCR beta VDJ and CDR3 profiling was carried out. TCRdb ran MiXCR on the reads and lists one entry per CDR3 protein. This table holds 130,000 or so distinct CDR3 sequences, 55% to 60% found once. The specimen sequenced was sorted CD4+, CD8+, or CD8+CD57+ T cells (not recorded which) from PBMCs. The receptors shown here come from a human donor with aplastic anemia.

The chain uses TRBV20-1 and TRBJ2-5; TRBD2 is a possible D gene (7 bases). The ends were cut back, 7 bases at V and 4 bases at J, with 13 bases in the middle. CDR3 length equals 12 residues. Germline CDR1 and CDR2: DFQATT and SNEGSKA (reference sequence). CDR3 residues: CSVRGGAETQYF. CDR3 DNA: TGCAGTGTGCGAGGGGGGGCAGAGACCCAGTACTTC.

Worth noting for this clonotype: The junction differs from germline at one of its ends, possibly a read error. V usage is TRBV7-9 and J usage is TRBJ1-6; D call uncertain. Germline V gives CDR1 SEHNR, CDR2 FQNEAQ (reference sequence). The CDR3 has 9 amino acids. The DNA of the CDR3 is TGTGCCAGCAGCTCACCCCTCCCCTTT. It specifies CASSSPLPF.

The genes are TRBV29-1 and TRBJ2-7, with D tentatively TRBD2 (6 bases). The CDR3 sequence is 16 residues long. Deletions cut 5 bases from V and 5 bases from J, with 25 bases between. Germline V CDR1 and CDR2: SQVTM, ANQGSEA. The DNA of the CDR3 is TGCAGCGTTCTCGTTAACCGGGACTCACGCACCCACGAGCAGTACTTC. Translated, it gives CSVLVNRDSRTHEQYF.

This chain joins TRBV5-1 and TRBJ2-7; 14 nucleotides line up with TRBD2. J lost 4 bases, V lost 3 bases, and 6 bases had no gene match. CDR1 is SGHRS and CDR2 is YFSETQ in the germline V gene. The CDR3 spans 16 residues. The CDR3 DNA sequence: TGCGCCAGCAGCTGCCCCGGGACTAGCGGGGGATACGAGCAGTACTTC. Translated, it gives CASSCPGTSGGYEQYF.

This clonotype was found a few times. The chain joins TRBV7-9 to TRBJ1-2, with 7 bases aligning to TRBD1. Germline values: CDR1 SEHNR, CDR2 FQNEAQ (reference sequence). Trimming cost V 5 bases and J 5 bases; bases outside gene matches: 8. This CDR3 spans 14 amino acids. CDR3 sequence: CASSALGTAYGYTF. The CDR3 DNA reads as TGTGCCAGCAGCGCCCTTGGGACAGCTTATGGCTACACCTTC.

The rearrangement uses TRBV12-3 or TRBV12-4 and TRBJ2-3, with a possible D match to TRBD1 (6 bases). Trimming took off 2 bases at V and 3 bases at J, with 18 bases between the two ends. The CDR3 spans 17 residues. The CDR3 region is CASSLPADSWGTDTQYF. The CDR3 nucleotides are TGTGCCAGCAGTTTACCAGCGGACAGTTGGGGGACAGATACGCAGTATTTT.

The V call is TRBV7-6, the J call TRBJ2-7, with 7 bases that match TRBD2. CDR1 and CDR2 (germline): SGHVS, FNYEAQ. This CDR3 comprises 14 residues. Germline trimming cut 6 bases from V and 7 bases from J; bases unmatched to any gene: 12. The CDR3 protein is CASSMSGEQFEQYF. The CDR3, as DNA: TGTGCCAGCAGTATGAGCGGGGAACAGTTTGAGCAGTACTTC.

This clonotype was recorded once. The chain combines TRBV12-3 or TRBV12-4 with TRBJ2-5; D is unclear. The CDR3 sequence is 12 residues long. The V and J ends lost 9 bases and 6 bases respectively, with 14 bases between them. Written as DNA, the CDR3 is TGTGCCAGTACCGGTTTGGGCAAGACCCAGTACTTC. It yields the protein CASTGLGKTQYF.

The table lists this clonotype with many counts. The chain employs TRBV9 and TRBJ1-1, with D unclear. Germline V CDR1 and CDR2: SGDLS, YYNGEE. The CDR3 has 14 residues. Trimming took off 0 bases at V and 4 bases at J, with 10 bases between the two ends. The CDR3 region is CASSVEGLGTEAFF. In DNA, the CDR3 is TGTGCCAGCAGCGTAGAAGGGTTGGGCACTGAAGCTTTCTTT.

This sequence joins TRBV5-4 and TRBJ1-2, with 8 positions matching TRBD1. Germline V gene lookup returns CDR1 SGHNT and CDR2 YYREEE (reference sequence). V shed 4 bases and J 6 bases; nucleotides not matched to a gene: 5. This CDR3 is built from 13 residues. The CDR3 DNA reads TGTGCCAGCAGCCAGGGACAGGTAGATGGCTACACCTTC. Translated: CASSQGQVDGYTF.

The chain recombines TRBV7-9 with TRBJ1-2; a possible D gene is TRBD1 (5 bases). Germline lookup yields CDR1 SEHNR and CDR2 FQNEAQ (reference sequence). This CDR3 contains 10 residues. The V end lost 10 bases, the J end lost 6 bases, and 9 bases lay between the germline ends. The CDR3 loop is CATDSDGYTF. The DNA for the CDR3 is TGTGCCACCGACAGTGATGGCTACACCTTC.

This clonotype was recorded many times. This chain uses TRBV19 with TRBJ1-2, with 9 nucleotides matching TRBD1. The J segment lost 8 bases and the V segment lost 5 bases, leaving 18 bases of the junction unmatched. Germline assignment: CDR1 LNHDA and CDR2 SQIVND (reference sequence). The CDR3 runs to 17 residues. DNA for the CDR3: TGTGCCAGTAGTGGACTTACACAGGGGGCTGGGGGGATCGGCTACACCTTC. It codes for CASSGLTQGAGGIGYTF.

CDR3 sequence (DNA): TGTGCCAGCAGCTTAGGTCCTGCAGATACGCAGTATTTT. Encoded protein: CASSLGPADTQYF. This chain joins TRBV7-9 and TRBJ2-3; no clear D gene. This CDR3 spans 13 amino acids. The V gene lost 1 base and the J gene lost 4 bases, with 6 bases spanning the gap. Germline V gene lookup returns CDR1 SEHNR and CDR2 FQNEAQ (reference sequence).

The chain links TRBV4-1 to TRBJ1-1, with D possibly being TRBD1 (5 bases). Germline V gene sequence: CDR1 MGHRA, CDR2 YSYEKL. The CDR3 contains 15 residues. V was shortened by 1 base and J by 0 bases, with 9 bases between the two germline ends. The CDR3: CASSQATALNTEAFF. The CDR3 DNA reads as TGCGCCAGCAGCCAAGCGACAGCTCTGAACACTGAAGCTTTCTTT.